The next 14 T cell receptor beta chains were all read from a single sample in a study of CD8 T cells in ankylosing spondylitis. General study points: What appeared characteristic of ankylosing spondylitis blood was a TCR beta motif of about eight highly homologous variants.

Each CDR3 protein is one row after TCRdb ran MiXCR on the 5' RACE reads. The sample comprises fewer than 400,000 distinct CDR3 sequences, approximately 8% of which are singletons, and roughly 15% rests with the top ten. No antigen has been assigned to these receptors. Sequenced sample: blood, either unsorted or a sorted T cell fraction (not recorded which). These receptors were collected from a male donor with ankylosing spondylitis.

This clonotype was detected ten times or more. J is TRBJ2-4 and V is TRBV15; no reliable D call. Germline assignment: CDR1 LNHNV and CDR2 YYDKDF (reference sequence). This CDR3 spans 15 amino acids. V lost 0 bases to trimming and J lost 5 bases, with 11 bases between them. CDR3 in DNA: TGTGCCACCAGCAGAGATCAAGGTACAGAAAACATTCAGTACTTC. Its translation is CATSRDQGTENIQYF.

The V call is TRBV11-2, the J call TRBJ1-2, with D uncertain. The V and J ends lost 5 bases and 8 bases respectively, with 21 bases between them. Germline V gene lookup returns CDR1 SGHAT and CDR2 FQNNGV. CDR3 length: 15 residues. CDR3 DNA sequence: TGTGCCAGCAGCAGCTTAGTAAAGAGAATGCCGGGCTACACCTTC. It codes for CASSSLVKRMPGYTF.

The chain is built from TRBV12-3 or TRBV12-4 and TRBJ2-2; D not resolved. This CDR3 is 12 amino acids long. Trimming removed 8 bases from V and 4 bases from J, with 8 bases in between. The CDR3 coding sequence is TGTGCCAGCCATTTTGGCACCGGGGAGCTGTTTTTT. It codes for CASHFGTGELFF.

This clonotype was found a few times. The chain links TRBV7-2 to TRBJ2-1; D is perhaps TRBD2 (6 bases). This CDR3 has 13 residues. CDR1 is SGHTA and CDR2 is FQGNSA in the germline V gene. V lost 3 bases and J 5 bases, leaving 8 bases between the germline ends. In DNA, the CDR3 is TGTGCCAGCAGCTTCCGGGAGCACAATGAGCAGTTCTTC. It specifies CASSFREHNEQFF. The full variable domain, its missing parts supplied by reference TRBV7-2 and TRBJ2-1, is GAGVSQSPSNKVTEKGKDVELRCDPISGHTALYWYRQSLGQGLEFLIYFQGNSAPDKSGLPSDRFSAERTGGSVSTLTIQRTQQEDSAVYLCASSFREHNEQFFGPGTRLTVL.

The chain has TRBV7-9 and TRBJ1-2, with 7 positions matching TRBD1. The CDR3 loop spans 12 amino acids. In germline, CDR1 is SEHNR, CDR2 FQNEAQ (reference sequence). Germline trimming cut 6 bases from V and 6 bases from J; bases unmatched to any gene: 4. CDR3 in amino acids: CASSFTGDGYTF. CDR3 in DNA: TGTGCCAGCAGTTTCACAGGGGATGGCTACACCTTC.

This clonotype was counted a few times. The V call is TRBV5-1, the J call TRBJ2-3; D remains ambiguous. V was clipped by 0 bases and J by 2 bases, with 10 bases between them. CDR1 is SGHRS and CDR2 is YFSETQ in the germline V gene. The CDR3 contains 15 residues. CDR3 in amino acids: CASSLAFVSTDTQYF. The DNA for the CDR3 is TGCGCCAGCAGCTTGGCCTTTGTTTCCACAGATACGCAGTATTTT.

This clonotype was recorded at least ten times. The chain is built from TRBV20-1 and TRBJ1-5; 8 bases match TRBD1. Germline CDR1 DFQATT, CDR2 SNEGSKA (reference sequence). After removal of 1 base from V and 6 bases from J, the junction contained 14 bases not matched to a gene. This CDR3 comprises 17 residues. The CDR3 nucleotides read TGCAGTGCTAGAGCCCCCAGGGGGCTAGCGTCAGCTCAGCCCCAGCATTTT. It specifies CSARAPRGLASAQPQHF.

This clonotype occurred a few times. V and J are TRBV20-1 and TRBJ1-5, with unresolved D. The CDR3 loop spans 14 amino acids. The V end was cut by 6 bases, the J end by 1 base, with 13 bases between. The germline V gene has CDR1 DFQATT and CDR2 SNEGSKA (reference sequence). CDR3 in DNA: TGCAGTGCCCCCGCCGGGCTAAGCAATCAGCCCCAGCATTTT. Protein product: CSAPAGLSNQPQHF.

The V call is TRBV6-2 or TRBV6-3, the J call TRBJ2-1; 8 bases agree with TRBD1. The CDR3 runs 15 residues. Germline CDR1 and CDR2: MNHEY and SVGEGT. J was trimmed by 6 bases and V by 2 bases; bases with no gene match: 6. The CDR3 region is CASSYQDRASNEQFF. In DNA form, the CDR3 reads TGTGCCAGCAGTTACCAGGACAGGGCTAGCAATGAGCAGTTCTTC.

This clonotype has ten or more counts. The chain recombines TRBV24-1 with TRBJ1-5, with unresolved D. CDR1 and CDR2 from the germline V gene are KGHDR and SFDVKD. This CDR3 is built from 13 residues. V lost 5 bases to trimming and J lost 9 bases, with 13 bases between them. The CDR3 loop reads CATSAGRGGPQHF. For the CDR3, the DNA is TGTGCCACCAGTGCTGGACGAGGCGGGCCCCAGCATTTT.

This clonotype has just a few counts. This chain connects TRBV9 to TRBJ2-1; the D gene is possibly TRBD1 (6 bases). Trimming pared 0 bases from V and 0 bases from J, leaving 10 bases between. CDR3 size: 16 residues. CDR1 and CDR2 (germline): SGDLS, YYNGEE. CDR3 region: CASSVVGASSYNEQFF. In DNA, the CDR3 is TGTGCCAGCAGCGTAGTGGGGGCGAGCTCCTACAATGAGCAGTTCTTC. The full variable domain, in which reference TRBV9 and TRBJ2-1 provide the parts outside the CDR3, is DSGVTQTPKHLITATGQRVTLRCSPRSGDLSVYWYQQSLDQGLQFLIQYYNGEERAKGNILERFSAQQFPDLHSELNLSSLELGDSALYFCASSVVGASSYNEQFFGPGTRLTVL.

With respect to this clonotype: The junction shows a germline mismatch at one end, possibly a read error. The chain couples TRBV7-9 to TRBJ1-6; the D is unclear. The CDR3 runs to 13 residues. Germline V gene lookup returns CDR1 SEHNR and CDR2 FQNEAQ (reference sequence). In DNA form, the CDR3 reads TGTGTCAGCCTGCAAAATTATAATTCACCCCTCCACTTT. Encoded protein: CVSLQNYNSPLHF.

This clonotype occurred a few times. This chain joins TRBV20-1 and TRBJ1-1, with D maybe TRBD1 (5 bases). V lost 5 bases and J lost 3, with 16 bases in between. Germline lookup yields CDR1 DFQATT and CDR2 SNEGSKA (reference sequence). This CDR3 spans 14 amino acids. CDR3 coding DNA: TGCAGTGCTGCCGGGACCCCGTTAGACACTGAAGCTTTCTTT. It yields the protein CSAAGTPLDTEAFF.

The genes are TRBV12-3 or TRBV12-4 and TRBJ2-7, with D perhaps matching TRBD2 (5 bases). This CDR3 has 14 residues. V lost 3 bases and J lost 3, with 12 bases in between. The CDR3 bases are TGTGCCAGCAGTTTCGCAGGAAGCGGCTACGAGCAGTACTTC. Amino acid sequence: CASSFAGSGYEQYF.